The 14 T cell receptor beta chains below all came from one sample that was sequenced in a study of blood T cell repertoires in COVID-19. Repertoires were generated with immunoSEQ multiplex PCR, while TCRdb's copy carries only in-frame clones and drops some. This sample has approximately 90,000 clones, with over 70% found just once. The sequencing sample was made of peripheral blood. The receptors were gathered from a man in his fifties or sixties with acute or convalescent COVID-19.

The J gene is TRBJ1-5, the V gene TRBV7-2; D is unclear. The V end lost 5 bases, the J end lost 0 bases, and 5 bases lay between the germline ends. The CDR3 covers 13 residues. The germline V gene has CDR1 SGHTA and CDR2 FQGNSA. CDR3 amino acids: CASSLLSNQPQHF. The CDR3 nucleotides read TGTGCCAGCAGCCTTCTTAGCAATCAGCCCCAGCATTTT.

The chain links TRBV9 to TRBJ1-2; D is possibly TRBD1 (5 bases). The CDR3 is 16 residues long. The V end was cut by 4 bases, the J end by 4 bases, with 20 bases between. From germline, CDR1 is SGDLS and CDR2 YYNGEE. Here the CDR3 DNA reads TGTGCCAGCAGCCCCATTCCCGGGGGGGGTGGCTATGGCTACACCTTC. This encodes CASSPIPGGGGYGYTF.

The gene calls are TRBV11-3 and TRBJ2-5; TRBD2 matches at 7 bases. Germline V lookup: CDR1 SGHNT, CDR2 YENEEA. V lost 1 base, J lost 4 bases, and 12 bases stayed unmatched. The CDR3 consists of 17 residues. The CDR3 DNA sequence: TGTGCCAGCAGCTTAGGAACAATCGAGAGGGAGGGAGAGACCCAGTACTTC. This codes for CASSLGTIEREGETQYF.

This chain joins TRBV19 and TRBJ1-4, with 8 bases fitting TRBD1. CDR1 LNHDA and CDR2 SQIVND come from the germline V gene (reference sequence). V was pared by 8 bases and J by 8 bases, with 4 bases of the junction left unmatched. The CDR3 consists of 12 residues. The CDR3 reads CASSTGVEKLFF. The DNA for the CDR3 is TGTGCCAGTTCGACAGGGGTAGAAAAACTGTTTTTT. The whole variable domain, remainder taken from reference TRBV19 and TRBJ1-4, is DGGITQSPKYLFRKEGQNVTLSCEQNLNHDAMYWYRQDPGQGLRLIYYSQIVNDFQKGDIAEGYSVSREKKESFPLTVTSAQKNPTAFYLCASSTGVEKLFFGSGTQLSVL.

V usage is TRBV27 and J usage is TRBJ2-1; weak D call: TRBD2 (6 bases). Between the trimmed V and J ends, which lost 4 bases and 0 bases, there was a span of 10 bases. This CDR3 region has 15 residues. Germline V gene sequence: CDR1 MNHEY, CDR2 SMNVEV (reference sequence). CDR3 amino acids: CASSWSGSSYNEQFF. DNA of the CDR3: TGTGCCAGCAGTTGGTCCGGGAGCTCCTACAATGAGCAGTTCTTC.

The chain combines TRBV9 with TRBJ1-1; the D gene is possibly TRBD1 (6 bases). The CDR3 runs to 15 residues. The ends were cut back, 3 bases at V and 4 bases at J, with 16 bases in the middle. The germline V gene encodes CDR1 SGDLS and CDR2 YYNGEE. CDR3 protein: CASSGRQAAGTEAFF. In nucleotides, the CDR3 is TGTGCCAGCAGCGGACGACAGGCTGCCGGCACTGAAGCTTTCTTT.

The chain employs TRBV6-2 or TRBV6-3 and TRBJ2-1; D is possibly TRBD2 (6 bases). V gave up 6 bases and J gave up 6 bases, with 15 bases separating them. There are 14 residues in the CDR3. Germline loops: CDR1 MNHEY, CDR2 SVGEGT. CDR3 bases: TGTGCCAGCAGCCCTCGGGGGTCAGTCAATGAGCAGTTCTTC. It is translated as CASSPRGSVNEQFF.

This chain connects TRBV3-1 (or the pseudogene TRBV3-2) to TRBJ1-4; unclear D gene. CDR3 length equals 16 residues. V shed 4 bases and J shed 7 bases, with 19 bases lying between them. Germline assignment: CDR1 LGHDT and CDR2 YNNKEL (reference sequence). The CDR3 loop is CASSPSPRQYSEKLFF. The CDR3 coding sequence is TGTGCCAGCAGCCCCAGTCCCAGGCAGTACAGTGAAAAACTGTTTTTT.

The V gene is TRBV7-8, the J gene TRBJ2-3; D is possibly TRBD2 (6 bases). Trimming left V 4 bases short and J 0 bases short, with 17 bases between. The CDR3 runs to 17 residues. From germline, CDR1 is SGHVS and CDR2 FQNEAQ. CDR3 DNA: TGTGCCAGCAGCTCTGGTTTCGGGGGTGCGAGCACAGATACGCAGTATTTT. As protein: CASSSGFGGASTDTQYF.

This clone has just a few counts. DNA of the CDR3: TGCAGCGTCGCCGTCGAGGGAGCAACTAATGAAAAACTGTTTTTT. Translated: CSVAVEGATNEKLFF. V usage is TRBV29-1 and J usage is TRBJ1-4; no reliable D call. Germline-derived CDR1 and CDR2 are SQVTM and ANQGSEA. CDR3 length: 15 residues. V shed 6 bases and J shed 0 bases, with 14 bases lying between them.

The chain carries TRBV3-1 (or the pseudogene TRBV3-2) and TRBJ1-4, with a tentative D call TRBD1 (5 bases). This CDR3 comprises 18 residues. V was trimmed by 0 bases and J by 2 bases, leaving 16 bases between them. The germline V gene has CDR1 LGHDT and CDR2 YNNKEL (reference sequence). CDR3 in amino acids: CASSQDERFGATNEKLFF. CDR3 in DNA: TGTGCCAGCAGCCAAGATGAGCGCTTTGGGGCGACTAATGAAAAACTGTTTTTT.

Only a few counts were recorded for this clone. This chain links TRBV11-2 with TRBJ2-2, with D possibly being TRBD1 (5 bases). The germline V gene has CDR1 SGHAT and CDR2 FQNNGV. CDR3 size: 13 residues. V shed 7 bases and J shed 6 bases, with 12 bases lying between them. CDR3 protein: CASTLVGPGELFF. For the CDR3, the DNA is TGTGCCAGCACCCTAGTGGGGCCCGGGGAGCTGTTTTTT.

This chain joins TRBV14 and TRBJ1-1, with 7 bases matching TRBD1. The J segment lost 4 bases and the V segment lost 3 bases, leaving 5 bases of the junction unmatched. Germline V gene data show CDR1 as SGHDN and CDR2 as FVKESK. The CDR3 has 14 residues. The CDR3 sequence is CASSQTGSGTEAFF. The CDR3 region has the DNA TGTGCCAGCAGCCAGACAGGGAGCGGCACTGAAGCTTTCTTT.

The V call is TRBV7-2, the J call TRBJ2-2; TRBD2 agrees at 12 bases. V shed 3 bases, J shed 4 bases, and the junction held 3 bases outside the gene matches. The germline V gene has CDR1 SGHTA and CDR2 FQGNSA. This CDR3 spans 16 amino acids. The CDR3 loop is CASSLGTSGRTGELFF. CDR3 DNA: TGTGCCAGCAGCTTGGGGACTAGCGGGCGCACCGGGGAGCTGTTTTTT.